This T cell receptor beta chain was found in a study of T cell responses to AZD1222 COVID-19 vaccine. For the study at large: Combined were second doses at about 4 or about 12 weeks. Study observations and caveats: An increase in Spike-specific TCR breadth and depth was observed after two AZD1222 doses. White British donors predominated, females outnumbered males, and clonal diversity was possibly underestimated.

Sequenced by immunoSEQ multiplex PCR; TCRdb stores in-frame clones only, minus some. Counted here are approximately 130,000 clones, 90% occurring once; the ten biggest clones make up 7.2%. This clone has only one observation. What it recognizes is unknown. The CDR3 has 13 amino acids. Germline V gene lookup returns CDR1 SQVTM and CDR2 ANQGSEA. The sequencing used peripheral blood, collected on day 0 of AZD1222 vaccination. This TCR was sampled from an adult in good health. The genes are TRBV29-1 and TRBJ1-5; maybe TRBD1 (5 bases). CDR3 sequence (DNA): TGCCGCGCGGGGGGGGGAGGCAATCAGCCCCAGCATTTT. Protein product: CRAGGGGNQPQHF.